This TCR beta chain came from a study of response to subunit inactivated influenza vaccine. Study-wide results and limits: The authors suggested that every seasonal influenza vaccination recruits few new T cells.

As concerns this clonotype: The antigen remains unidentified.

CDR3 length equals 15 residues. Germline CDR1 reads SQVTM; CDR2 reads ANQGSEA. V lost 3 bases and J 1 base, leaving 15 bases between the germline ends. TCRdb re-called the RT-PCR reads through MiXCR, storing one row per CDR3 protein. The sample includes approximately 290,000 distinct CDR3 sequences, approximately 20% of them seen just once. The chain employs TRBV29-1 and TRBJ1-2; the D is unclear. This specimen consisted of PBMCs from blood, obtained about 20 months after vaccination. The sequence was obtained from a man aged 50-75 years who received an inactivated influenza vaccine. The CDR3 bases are TGCAGCGTTGACATGATCAGCAGGCTTAACTATGGCTACACCTTC. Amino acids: CSVDMISRLNYGYTF.